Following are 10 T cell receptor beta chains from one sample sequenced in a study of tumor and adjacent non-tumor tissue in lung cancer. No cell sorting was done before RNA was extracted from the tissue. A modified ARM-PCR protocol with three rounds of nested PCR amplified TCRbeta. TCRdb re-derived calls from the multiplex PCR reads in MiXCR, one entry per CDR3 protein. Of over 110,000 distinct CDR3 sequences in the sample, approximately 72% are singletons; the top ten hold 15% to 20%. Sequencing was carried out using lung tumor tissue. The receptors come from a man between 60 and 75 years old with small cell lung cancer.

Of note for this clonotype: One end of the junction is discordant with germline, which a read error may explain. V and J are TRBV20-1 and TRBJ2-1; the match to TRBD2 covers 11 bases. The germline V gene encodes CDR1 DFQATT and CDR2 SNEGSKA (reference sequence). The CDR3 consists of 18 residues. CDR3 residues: CSARGRLAGPRSYNELFF. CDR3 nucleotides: TGCAGTGCTAGGGGAAGACTAGCGGGACCCCGCTCCTACAATGAGCTGTTCTTC.

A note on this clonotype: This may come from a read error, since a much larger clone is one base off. The CDR3 reads CANSSGDRRNQPQHF. Here the CDR3 DNA reads TGTGCCAACAGCTCAGGGGACAGGAGAAATCAGCCCCAGCATTTT. This chain joins TRBV5-8 and TRBJ1-5, with TRBD1 matching over 8 bases. CDR1 is SGHTS and CDR2 is YDEGEE in the germline V gene. This CDR3 spans 15 amino acids.

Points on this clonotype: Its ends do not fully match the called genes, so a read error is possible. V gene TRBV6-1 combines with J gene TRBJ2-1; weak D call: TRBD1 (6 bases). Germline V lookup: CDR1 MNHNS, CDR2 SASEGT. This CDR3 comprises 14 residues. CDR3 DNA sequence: TGTGCCAGCAGTGAGGGGGCCGACTACAGTGAGCAGTTCTTC. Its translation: CASSEGADYSEQFF.

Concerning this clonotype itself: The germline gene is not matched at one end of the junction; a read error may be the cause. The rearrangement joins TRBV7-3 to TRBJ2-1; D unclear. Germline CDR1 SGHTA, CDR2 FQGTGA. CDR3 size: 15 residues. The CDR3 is CAISLAGPSDNEQFF. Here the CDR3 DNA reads TGTGCCATCAGCTTAGCCGGCCCTTCGGACAATGAGCAGTTCTTC.

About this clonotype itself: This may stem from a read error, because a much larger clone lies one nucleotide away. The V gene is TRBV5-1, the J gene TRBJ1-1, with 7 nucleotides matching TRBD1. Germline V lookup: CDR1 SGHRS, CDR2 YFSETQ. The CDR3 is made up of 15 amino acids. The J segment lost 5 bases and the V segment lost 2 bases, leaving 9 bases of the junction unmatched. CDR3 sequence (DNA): TGCGCCAGCAGCTTAAGGACAGGTGGAGAGACTGAAGCTTTCTTT. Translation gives CASSLRTGGETEAFF.

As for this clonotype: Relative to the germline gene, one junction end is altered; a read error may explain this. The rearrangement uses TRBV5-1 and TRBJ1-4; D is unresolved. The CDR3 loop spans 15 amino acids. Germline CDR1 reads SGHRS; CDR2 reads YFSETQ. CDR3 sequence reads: CASGLPGTTNEKLFF. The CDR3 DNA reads TGCGCCAGCGGCTTACCAGGCACAACTAATGAAAAACTGTTTTTT.

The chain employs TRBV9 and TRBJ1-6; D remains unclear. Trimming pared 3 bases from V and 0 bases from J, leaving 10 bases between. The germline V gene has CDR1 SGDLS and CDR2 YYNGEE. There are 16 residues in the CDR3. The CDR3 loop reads CASSDWDSSYNSPLHF. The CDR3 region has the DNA TGTGCCAGCAGCGATTGGGATAGCTCCTATAATTCACCCCTCCACTTT.

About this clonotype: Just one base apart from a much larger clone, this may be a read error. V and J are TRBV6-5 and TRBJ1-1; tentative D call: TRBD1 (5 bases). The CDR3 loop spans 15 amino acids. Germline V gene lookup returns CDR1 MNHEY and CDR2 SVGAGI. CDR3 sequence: CASNYRPEGWTEAFF. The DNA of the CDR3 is TGTGCCAGCAATTACAGACCCGAGGGGTGGACTGAAGCTTTCTTT.

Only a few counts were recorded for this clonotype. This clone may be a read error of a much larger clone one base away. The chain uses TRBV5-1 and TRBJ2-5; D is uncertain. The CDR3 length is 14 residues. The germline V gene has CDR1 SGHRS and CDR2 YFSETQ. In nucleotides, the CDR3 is TGCACCAGCAGCCGTCACCGGGACCAAGAGACCCAGTACTTC. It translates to CTSSRHRDQETQYF. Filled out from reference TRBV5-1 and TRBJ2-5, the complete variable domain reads KAGVTQTPRYLIKTRGQQVTLSCSPISGHRSVSWYQQTPGQGLQFLFEYFSETQRNKGNFPGRFSGRQFSNSRSEMNVSTLELGDSALYLCTSSRHRDQETQYFGPGTRLLVL.

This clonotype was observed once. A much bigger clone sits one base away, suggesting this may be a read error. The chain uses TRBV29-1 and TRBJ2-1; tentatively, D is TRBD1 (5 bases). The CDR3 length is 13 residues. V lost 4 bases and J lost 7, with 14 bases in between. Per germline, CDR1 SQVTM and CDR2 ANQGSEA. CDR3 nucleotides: TGCAGCGTTGGGAAGGGGAAGTGGAATGAGCAGTTCTTC. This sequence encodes CSVGKGKWNEQFF.